The subject of this entry is one TCR beta chain. CD8+ and CD4+ T cells circulating in blood were sequenced for TCR beta. The study used treatment-naive patients who had stable or active relapsing-remitting disease as multiple sclerosis controls. TEMRA cells were enriched by FACS, while CD8+ and CD4+ T cells were obtained through a negative isolation that was performed magnetically. The data were taken from a study of CD8 T cells in Susac syndrome. A quantity of about 0.5 to 1 ug RNA underwent reverse transcription using random hexamers. The amplification used immunoSEQ multiplex PCR on TCR beta CDR3; it spanned 54 Vbeta and 13 Jbeta. TCRdb ran MiXCR on the immunoSEQ multiplex PCR reads and lists one entry per CDR3 protein. In the table there are some 140,000 distinct CDR3 sequences, 80% to 85% of which are singletons. This TCR was recovered from a human donor with multiple sclerosis. Sample: CD8+ T cells from PBMCs.

CDR3 amino acids: CASSPMAGGGSPLHF. CDR3 DNA: TGCGCCAGCAGCCCGATGGCGGGGGGAGGCTCACCCCTCCACTTT. This chain uses TRBV4-3 with TRBJ1-6; maybe TRBD1 (5 bases). Germline V gene sequence: CDR1 LGHNA, CDR2 YSLEER. V shed 4 bases and J shed 10 bases, with 17 bases lying between them. The CDR3 consists of 15 residues.